The 28 T cell receptor beta chains in this list originate from one sample, sequenced in a study of blood T cell repertoires in COVID-19. Libraries were prepared by immunoSEQ multiplex PCR; TCRdb keeps only in-frame clonotypes and omits some of them. The table records tens of thousands of clones, around 88% of them present only once. The material sequenced was peripheral blood. These receptors all come from a woman in her 70s with acute or convalescent COVID-19.

This clone is a singleton in its sample. The chain links TRBV13 to TRBJ2-3; TRBD2 agrees at 11 bases. CDR3 length: 18 amino acids. Germline V gene data show CDR1 as PRHDT and CDR2 as FYEKMQ (reference sequence). Trimming cost V 5 bases and J 4 bases; bases outside gene matches: 14. The DNA for the CDR3 is TGTGCCAGCAGCCCGGGACTAGCGGAGCCACGGGGACCAGATACGCAGTATTTT. Translated: CASSPGLAEPRGPDTQYF.

V is TRBV5-6 and J is TRBJ1-2; 9 bases line up with TRBD1. Germline CDR1 reads SGHDT; CDR2 reads YYEEEE. This CDR3 contains 17 residues. V lost 1 base and J lost 6; bases outside the gene matches: 13. The CDR3 reads CASSLILVGQGRDGYTF. The CDR3 DNA reads TGTGCCAGCAGCTTGATTCTAGTTGGACAGGGGAGAGATGGCTACACCTTC.

This chain uses TRBV6-2 or TRBV6-3 with TRBJ2-1, with D possibly being TRBD2 (6 bases). Trimming left V 6 bases short and J 0 bases short, with 15 bases between. The CDR3 extends over 16 amino acids. Germline CDR1 and CDR2: MNHEY and SVGEGT. The CDR3 nucleotides are TGTGCCAGCAGCCCGGGACTGCGGAGCTCCTACAATGAGCAGTTCTTC. It is translated as CASSPGLRSSYNEQFF.

The chain couples TRBV5-4 to TRBJ1-5; TRBD1 matches 8 bases. The junction had 15 bases not matched to a gene; V was cut back by 0 bases and J by 4 bases. Germline V gene sequence: CDR1 SGHNT, CDR2 YYREEE (reference sequence). The CDR3 is 19 residues long. As DNA, the CDR3 is TGTGCCAGCAGCTTGGGGGGGGAGACCGGACAGGGTCAAAATCAGCCCCAGCATTTT. Its protein is CASSLGGETGQGQNQPQHF.

The DNA for the CDR3 is TGTGCCAGCAGGGATCAGGGGAGCTCCTACAATGAGCAGTTCTTC. Encoded protein: CASRDQGSSYNEQFF. The chain uses TRBV28 and TRBJ2-1; possible D gene TRBD1, 6 bases. Trimming left V 6 bases short and J 0 bases short, with 12 bases between. Germline V gives CDR1 MDHEN, CDR2 SYDVKM. CDR3 size: 15 residues.

The rearrangement joins TRBV5-1 to TRBJ1-5; 7 nucleotides match TRBD1. Trimming cost V 4 bases and J 6 bases; bases outside gene matches: 10. The CDR3 extends over 15 amino acids. Germline V lookup: CDR1 SGHRS, CDR2 YFSETQ. The CDR3 loop reads CASSITGEGGQPQHF. The CDR3 nucleotides are TGCGCCAGCAGCATCACAGGGGAAGGAGGTCAGCCCCAGCATTTT.

The V and J genes are TRBV3-1 (or the pseudogene TRBV3-2) and TRBJ1-5; D is undetermined. CDR1 and CDR2 (germline): LGHDT, YNNKEL (reference sequence). This CDR3 region has 14 residues. Trimming removed 6 bases at V and 0 bases at J, with 9 bases between. The CDR3 bases are TGTGCCAGCAGTCCGGGAAATAGCAATCAGCCCCAGCATTTT. Its protein product is CASSPGNSNQPQHF.

This clone was recorded a few times. The genes are TRBV5-4 and TRBJ1-2; 9 positions match TRBD1. From germline, CDR1 is SGHNT and CDR2 YYREEE (reference sequence). V lost 4 bases and J lost 4; bases outside the gene matches: 2. The CDR3 is made up of 13 amino acids. The CDR3 DNA sequence: TGTGCCAGCAGCCAGACAGGGGGCTATGGCTACACCTTC. The encoded protein is CASSQTGGYGYTF.

V usage is TRBV5-4 and J usage is TRBJ1-5; TRBD1 might be the D (5 bases). Germline CDR1 is SGHNT and CDR2 is YYREEE (reference sequence). V gave up 4 bases and J gave up 0 bases, with 11 bases separating them. The CDR3 loop spans 15 amino acids. The CDR3 protein is CASSAGLDSNQPQHF. DNA for the CDR3: TGTGCCAGCAGCGCGGGACTCGATAGCAATCAGCCCCAGCATTTT.

CDR3 protein: CASSLGQGDEQYF. The CDR3 DNA reads TGCGCCAGCAGCTTGGGTCAGGGGGACGAGCAGTACTTC. V usage is TRBV5-1 and J usage is TRBJ2-7, with 7 positions matching TRBD1. Germline V gene lookup returns CDR1 SGHRS and CDR2 YFSETQ. Trimming removed 0 bases from V and 5 bases from J; junction bases left unmatched: 2. The CDR3 is 13 residues long.

J is TRBJ2-2 and V is TRBV5-1, with unresolved D. The CDR3 length is 13 residues. CDR1 is SGHRS and CDR2 is YFSETQ in the germline V gene. Trimming cost V 0 bases and J 4 bases, with 4 bases left between them. CDR3 amino acids: CASSLVRTGELFF. The CDR3 nucleotides read TGCGCCAGCAGCTTGGTTCGCACCGGGGAGCTGTTTTTT.

The chain recombines TRBV9 with TRBJ2-3; D is perhaps TRBD1 (6 bases). This CDR3 spans 16 amino acids. Germline V gene sequence: CDR1 SGDLS, CDR2 YYNGEE. The germline V and J ends were trimmed by 1 base and 0 bases, with 12 bases remaining between them. The DNA of the CDR3 is TGTGCCAGCAGCGTAACGGAAGGACAGAGCACAGATACGCAGTATTTT. The encoded protein is CASSVTEGQSTDTQYF.

J is TRBJ1-1 and V is TRBV5-1; D ambiguous. CDR1 SGHRS and CDR2 YFSETQ come from the germline V gene. Trimming shortened V by 4 bases and J by 3 bases, and 16 bases separated the two germline ends. The CDR3 totals 15 residues. The CDR3 loop is CASSVPAPEDTEAFF. DNA for the CDR3: TGCGCCAGCAGCGTCCCGGCCCCCGAGGACACTGAAGCTTTCTTT.

V gene TRBV7-3 combines with J gene TRBJ2-1; TRBD2 is a possible D gene (5 bases). V dropped 2 bases and J dropped 10 bases, with 15 bases sitting between them. The germline gives CDR1 SGHTA, CDR2 FQGTGA. The CDR3 has 14 residues. The chain's CDR3 is CASSLDPGVQEQFF. The CDR3 DNA sequence: TGTGCCAGCAGCTTAGACCCCGGGGTTCAAGAGCAGTTCTTC.

This clone was counted a single time. The V and J genes are TRBV11-1 and TRBJ1-4; D ambiguous. V was cut by 5 bases and J by 0 bases, with 7 bases left in between. The CDR3 is made up of 14 amino acids. Looked up from germline, CDR1 is SGHAT and CDR2 is FQDESV (reference sequence). This CDR3 reads CASSAGATNEKLFF. The CDR3 DNA reads TGTGCCAGCAGCGCAGGTGCAACTAATGAAAAACTGTTTTTT.

The chain has TRBV25-1 and TRBJ1-6, with D hard to call. There are 17 residues in the CDR3. Trimming removed 1 base at V and 9 bases at J, with 19 bases between. In germline, CDR1 is MGHDK, CDR2 SYGVNS. Here the CDR3 DNA reads TGTGCCAGCAGTGAATTTAGCCAGCCCTGGATTGGTTCACCCCTCCACTTT. It is translated as CASSEFSQPWIGSPLHF.

The chain employs TRBV29-1 and TRBJ1-1; 8 bases are a match to TRBD1. This CDR3 has 12 residues. J lost 5 bases, V lost 8 bases, and 7 bases had no gene match. Looked up from germline, CDR1 is SQVTM and CDR2 is ANQGSEA. The chain's CDR3 is CSFEQGGTEAFF. DNA for the CDR3: TGCAGCTTCGAACAGGGGGGTACTGAAGCTTTCTTT.

The genes are TRBV28 and TRBJ1-2; D gene unclear. Germline V gives CDR1 MDHEN, CDR2 SYDVKM. CDR3 length equals 16 residues. V was pared by 2 bases and J by 8 bases, with 21 bases between. The CDR3: CASSLPGSNIAGGYTF. The CDR3, as DNA: TGTGCCAGCAGTTTACCGGGCTCAAACATCGCGGGGGGCTACACCTTC.

The rearrangement uses TRBV5-1 and TRBJ2-1, with D tentatively TRBD2 (5 bases). The CDR3 consists of 15 residues. V lost 4 bases and J 0 bases, leaving 11 bases between the germline ends. Germline V gives CDR1 SGHRS, CDR2 YFSETQ. CDR3: CASSRSGSSYNEQFF. In DNA, the CDR3 is TGCGCCAGCAGCCGGAGCGGTTCCTCCTACAATGAGCAGTTCTTC.

The rearrangement links TRBV27 to TRBJ2-7; 11 nucleotides match TRBD2. J lost 3 bases, V lost 5 bases, and 9 bases had no gene match. Germline V lookup: CDR1 MNHEY, CDR2 SMNVEV (reference sequence). The CDR3 spans 16 residues. The CDR3 coding sequence is TGTGCCAGCAGTGCCCGAACTAGCGGGAGCCGCTACGAGCAGTACTTC. Protein product: CASSARTSGSRYEQYF.

The chain has TRBV7-9 and TRBJ2-7; TRBD2 matches 10 bases. The CDR3 consists of 16 residues. Germline CDR1 reads SEHNR; CDR2 reads FQNEAQ (reference sequence). The J segment lost 2 bases and the V segment lost 5 bases, leaving 9 bases of the junction unmatched. The CDR3 DNA reads as TGTGCCAGCAGCATCGGCGGTAGCGGGGGGACCTACGAGCAGTACTTC. Translation: CASSIGGSGGTYEQYF.

V usage is TRBV27 and J usage is TRBJ1-1; no clear D gene. There are 13 residues in the CDR3. Per germline, CDR1 MNHEY and CDR2 SMNVEV (reference sequence). Trimming left V 8 bases short and J 0 bases short, with 10 bases between. In DNA, the CDR3 is TGTGCCAGCCGGATGGGAGTGAACACTGAAGCTTTCTTT. Amino acid sequence: CASRMGVNTEAFF.

The rearrangement links TRBV3-1 (or the pseudogene TRBV3-2) to TRBJ2-1; 7 bases line up with TRBD1. The V and J ends lost 4 bases and 5 bases, in that order; junction bases with no gene match: 17. There are 18 residues in the CDR3. Looked up from germline, CDR1 is LGHDT and CDR2 is YNNKEL (reference sequence). Written as DNA, the CDR3 is TGTGCCAGCAGCCCCCGGTGGGTTTCGGGACAGAGGGACAATGAGCAGTTCTTC. Translating it yields CASSPRWVSGQRDNEQFF.

The chain couples TRBV7-8 to TRBJ2-7; D remains ambiguous. The V end lost 1 base, the J end lost 3 bases, and 13 bases lay between the germline ends. The length of the CDR3 is 15 residues. Germline-derived CDR1 and CDR2 are SGHVS and FQNEAQ. The CDR3 spells CASSLGASNFYEQYF. CDR3 DNA sequence: TGTGCCAGCAGCTTAGGGGCCTCAAATTTCTACGAGCAGTACTTC.

J is TRBJ2-5 and V is TRBV28; TRBD2 is a possible D gene (6 bases). V was clipped by 3 bases and J by 3 bases, with 14 bases between them. Germline values: CDR1 MDHEN, CDR2 SYDVKM. The CDR3 totals 15 residues. CDR3: CASSFSGRDKETQYF. The DNA of the CDR3 is TGTGCCAGCAGTTTTTCTGGGCGGGATAAAGAGACCCAGTACTTC.

This clone came up a few times. The rearrangement joins TRBV19 to TRBJ1-5; D not certain. Trimming removed 4 bases from V and 0 bases from J, with 10 bases in between. Germline assignment: CDR1 LNHDA and CDR2 SQIVND (reference sequence). The CDR3 covers 15 residues. This CDR3 is CASSRAKDSNQPQHF. CDR3 sequence (DNA): TGTGCCAGTAGTAGGGCCAAAGATAGCAATCAGCCCCAGCATTTT.

This chain joins TRBV7-9 and TRBJ1-2; TRBD1 agrees at 7 bases. The junction had 1 base not matched to a gene; V was cut back by 1 base and J by 2 bases. This CDR3 region has 14 residues. Germline CDR1 is SEHNR and CDR2 is FQNEAQ (reference sequence). CDR3 loop: CASSLGRGNYGYTF. CDR3 coding DNA: TGTGCCAGCAGCTTAGGCAGGGGGAACTATGGCTACACCTTC.

The J gene is TRBJ1-4, the V gene TRBV27; TRBD1 matches at 8 bases. V was clipped by 8 bases and J by 3 bases; unmatched bases: 17. This CDR3 region has 18 residues. Germline V gene sequence: CDR1 MNHEY, CDR2 SMNVEV (reference sequence). DNA for the CDR3: TGTGCCAGCGGCACCCCCTCCCGCTACAGGGGGTCTAATGAAAAACTGTTTTTT. Translation gives CASGTPSRYRGSNEKLFF.